One and the same sample provided the 12 T cell receptor beta chains below, sequenced in a study of graft-versus-host responses after intestinal transplantation. Libraries were prepared by immunoSEQ multiplex PCR; TCRdb keeps only in-frame clonotypes and omits some of them. This table has tens of thousands of clones, over 85% appearing once. The sequences come from PBMCs, collected 16 days after intestinal transplant. The receptor source for this set is a human patient who received an intestinal transplant, so some T cells may come from the graft donor.

This clone was counted a single time. The chain couples TRBV6-5 to TRBJ2-5; the match to TRBD2 covers 7 bases. This CDR3 has 15 residues. The germline V gene has CDR1 MNHEY and CDR2 SVGAGI. The trim removed 5 bases at V and 2 bases at J, leaving 8 bases unmatched. CDR3 nucleotide sequence: TGTGCCAGCAGTCCTCTAGCGGCCTTACAAGAGACCCAGTACTTC. The encoded protein is CASSPLAALQETQYF.

The table lists this clone with a count of one. The chain recombines TRBV4-3 with TRBJ1-5; 8 nucleotides match TRBD1. The CDR3 runs 14 residues. Trimming removed 4 bases from V and 5 bases from J; junction bases left unmatched: 4. Germline values: CDR1 LGHNA, CDR2 YSLEER. In DNA form, the CDR3 reads TGCGCCAGCAGCCCAGGGACAGGCGATCAGCCCCAGCATTTT. Translation gives CASSPGTGDQPQHF.

This chain links TRBV30 with TRBJ2-3; D may be TRBD2 (7 bases). CDR3 length: 15 residues. Per germline, CDR1 GTSNPN and CDR2 SVGIG (reference sequence). Trimming took 2 bases from V and 4 from J, leaving 16 bases between them. DNA of the CDR3: TGTGCCTGGAGTCAAGGGGGGGGTGGAGCAGATACGCAGTATTTT. Its translation is CAWSQGGGGADTQYF.

The chain couples TRBV4-2 to TRBJ2-3; D tentatively reads TRBD1 or TRBD2 (5 bases each). The V and J ends lost 3 bases and 6 bases respectively, with 19 bases between them. The CDR3 has 16 amino acids. Germline V gives CDR1 LGHNA, CDR2 YNFKEQ. The CDR3, as DNA: TGTGCCAGCAGCCATCGCTCTGGGGACGGCGGGGATACGCAGTATTTT. Amino acid sequence: CASSHRSGDGGDTQYF.

This chain connects TRBV9 to TRBJ1-1, with D perhaps matching TRBD1 (6 bases). Germline assignment: CDR1 SGDLS and CDR2 YYNGEE. V lost 4 bases and J lost 0, with 13 bases in between. CDR3 length: 15 residues. The CDR3 here is CASSPTGGLNTEAFF. CDR3 bases: TGTGCCAGCAGCCCGACTGGGGGGCTGAACACTGAAGCTTTCTTT. The entire variable domain, with the rest obtained from reference TRBV9 and TRBJ1-1, is as follows: DSGVTQTPKHLITATGQRVTLRCSPRSGDLSVYWYQQSLDQGLQFLIQYYNGEERAKGNILERFSAQQFPDLHSELNLSSLELGDSALYFCASSPTGGLNTEAFFGQGTRLTVV.

This sequence joins TRBV5-6 and TRBJ2-3; perhaps TRBD2 as D (5 bases). The V gene lost 0 bases and the J gene lost 6 bases, with 5 bases spanning the gap. Germline V lookup: CDR1 SGHDT, CDR2 YYEEEE. This CDR3 region has 12 residues. The CDR3 bases are TGTGCCAGCAGCTTGGGAGGGGATACGCAGTATTTT. The encoded protein is CASSLGGDTQYF.

This chain connects TRBV11-2 to TRBJ1-6, with D unclear. The V gene's germline CDR1 is SGHAT and CDR2 FQNNGV. The ends were cut back, 7 bases at V and 4 bases at J, with 14 bases in the middle. The CDR3 has 15 amino acids. CDR3 residues: CASTPGSGYNSPLHF. Here the CDR3 DNA reads TGTGCCAGCACCCCAGGCAGTGGGTATAATTCACCCCTCCACTTT.

Remarks on this clone: Other DNA variants within this sample encode the same CDR3. The J gene is TRBJ2-7, the V gene TRBV18; D remains unclear. CDR3 size: 12 residues. Trimming pared 3 bases from V and 1 base from J, leaving 4 bases between. The germline CDR1 and CDR2 sequences are KGHSH and LQKENI. The CDR3 DNA reads as TGTGCCAGCTCACCCCGGTCCTACGAGCAGTACTTC. Its protein product is CASSPRSYEQYF.

J is TRBJ2-5 and V is TRBV14; tentatively, D is TRBD1 or TRBD2 (5 bases each). The germline gives CDR1 SGHDN, CDR2 FVKESK. This CDR3 has 14 amino acids. Trimming pared 3 bases from V and 3 bases from J, leaving 11 bases between. CDR3 amino acids: CASSHPGREETQYF. CDR3 in DNA: TGTGCCAGCAGCCACCCGGGACGTGAAGAGACCCAGTACTTC.

V usage is TRBV10-3 and J usage is TRBJ2-7, with D possibly being TRBD2 (5 bases). V gave up 3 bases and J gave up 0 bases, with 15 bases separating them. CDR1 is ENHRY, CDR2 SYGVKD, per germline. There are 16 residues in the CDR3. The CDR3 DNA sequence: TGTGCCATCAGTGATATAAAGGACTTGAGCTCCTACGAGCAGTACTTC. This sequence encodes CAISDIKDLSSYEQYF.

This chain connects TRBV19 to TRBJ1-2, with D perhaps TRBD1 (5 bases). Germline lookup yields CDR1 LNHDA and CDR2 SQIVND (reference sequence). Trimming cost V 6 bases and J 8 bases, with 13 bases left between them. This CDR3 has 12 amino acids. The CDR3 nucleotides read TGTGCCAGTAGCGACGGGGCGCAAGGCTACACCTTC. Protein sequence: CASSDGAQGYTF.

The chain carries TRBV7-8 and TRBJ2-5; D is undetermined. V was cut by 5 bases and J by 0 bases, with 10 bases left in between. Germline loops: CDR1 SGHVS, CDR2 FQNEAQ. The CDR3 is made up of 14 amino acids. Written as DNA, the CDR3 is TGTGCCAGCAGCCCCAGACGGAACCAAGAGACCCAGTACTTC. It translates to CASSPRRNQETQYF.